A selection of T cell receptor beta chains follows, all from one sample in a study of blood T cell repertoires in COVID-19. Produced via immunoSEQ multiplex PCR; TCRdb's table is partial and in-frame only. The repertoire holds fewer than 400,000 clones, with 92% as singletons. The sample comprised PBMCs or T cells enriched from blood (not recorded which). The receptors come from a young woman who had recovered from COVID-19. CDR3s include the opening cysteine and the closing phenylalanine or tryptophan. The D gene is left open where the match is weak. The size field is filled for only some rows; it gives once, few, many or a size class.

clone size	J gene	D gene	V gene	CDR3 protein	CDR3 DNA
.	TRBJ2-5	TRBD2	TRBV18	CASSPQDPRGGETQYF	TGTGCCAGCTCACCACAAGACCCTAGGGGAGGGGAGACCCAGTACTTC
.	TRBJ1-2	TRBD1	TRBV11-2	CASRGQENYGYTF	TGTGCCAGCAGGGGACAGGAAAACTATGGCTACACCTTC
.	TRBJ1-2	.	TRBV4-1	CASSQEQGSYGYTF	TGCGCCAGCAGCCAAGAACAGGGAAGCTATGGCTACACCTTC
.	TRBJ1-2	TRBD1	TRBV28	CASSLPGQGSYGYTF	TGTGCCAGCAGTTTACCGGGACAGGGCAGCTATGGCTACACCTTC
.	TRBJ2-3	TRBD2	TRBV4-3	CASSQDYPGLPGDTQYF	TGCGCCAGCAGCCAAGATTATCCGGGACTACCTGGGGATACGCAGTATTTT
.	TRBJ2-5	.	TRBV24-1	CATSEAFGDRFKAQYF	TGTGCCACCAGTGAGGCATTCGGCGACAGGTTTAAGGCCCAGTACTTC
.	TRBJ1-2	.	TRBV15	CATSRDWGEGSGYTF	TGTGCCACCAGCAGAGATTGGGGGGAGGGAAGTGGCTACACCTTC
.	TRBJ2-1	TRBD1	TRBV9	CASSVVGWGQGVNEQFF	TGTGCCAGCAGCGTAGTGGGTTGGGGACAGGGGGTCAATGAGCAGTTCTTC
.	TRBJ2-5	.	TRBV5-4	CASSLDQQETQYF	TGTGCCAGCAGCTTGGATCAGCAAGAGACCCAGTACTTC
.	TRBJ2-3	.	TRBV20-1	CSASSGPSTDTQYF	TGCAGTGCAAGTAGCGGACCCAGCACAGATACGCAGTATTTT
.	TRBJ2-1	TRBD2	TRBV9	CASSVDGGRVGNEQFF	TGTGCCAGCAGCGTAGACGGCGGGAGGGTCGGCAATGAGCAGTTCTTC
.	TRBJ2-3	.	TRBV28	CASSLSDLRDTQYF	TGTGCCAGCAGTTTATCGGACTTAAGGGATACGCAGTATTTT
once	TRBJ1-4	TRBD1	TRBV19	CASRRGQVWTNEKLFF	TGTGCCAGTAGAAGGGGACAGGTTTGGACTAATGAAAAACTGTTTTTT
.	TRBJ1-3	.	TRBV10-3	CAIAQTGNTIYF	TGTGCCATCGCCCAGACTGGAAACACCATATATTTT
.	TRBJ2-1	TRBD1	TRBV25-1	CASSGDRGNYNEQFF	TGTGCCAGCAGTGGTGACAGGGGTAACTACAATGAGCAGTTCTTC
.	TRBJ1-1	.	TRBV30	CAWRAGSNTEAFF	TGTGCCTGGAGGGCGGGGTCGAACACTGAAGCTTTCTTT
.	TRBJ1-6	.	TRBV4-3	CASSQDLRANSPLHF	TGCGCCAGCAGCCAAGACCTCAGGGCCAATTCACCCCTCCACTTT
few	TRBJ1-5	.	TRBV7-9	CASSRNTNQPQHF	TGTGCCAGCAGCCGAAACACGAATCAGCCCCAGCATTTT
.	TRBJ2-7	.	TRBV10-3	CAISDRGSYEQYF	TGTGCCATCAGTGACAGGGGCTCCTACGAGCAGTACTTC
.	TRBJ1-5	TRBD1	TRBV2	CASRDRVGGQPQHF	TGTGCCAGCAGGGACAGGGTGGGTGGTCAGCCCCAGCATTTT
.	TRBJ2-7	.	TRBV27	CATRGSGNEQYF	TGTGCCACTAGGGGGAGCGGTAACGAGCAGTACTTC
few	TRBJ1-1	.	TRBV19	CAIPYGGLGNTEAFF	TGTGCCATCCCTTACGGGGGGCTGGGGAACACTGAAGCTTTCTTT
.	TRBJ1-2	.	TRBV7-9	CASSLGVARANYGYTF	TGTGCCAGCAGCTTAGGAGTGGCCAGGGCGAACTATGGCTACACCTTC
.	TRBJ1-1	.	TRBV4-1	CASSRSRGNTEAFF	TGCGCCAGCAGCCGTTCCAGGGGGAACACTGAAGCTTTCTTT
.	TRBJ1-5	.	TRBV28	CASKQGGNQPQHF	TGTGCCAGCAAACAGGGAGGCAATCAGCCCCAGCATTTT
.	TRBJ1-2	TRBD1	TRBV5-5	CASSPTGFVYGYTF	TGTGCCAGCAGCCCGACAGGGTTTGTCTATGGCTACACCTTC
.	TRBJ1-1	.	TRBV28	CASSSPGGKDTEAFF	TGTGCCAGCAGTTCTCCGGGGGGCAAGGACACTGAAGCTTTCTTT
.	TRBJ1-1	.	TRBV7-9	CASSLGSQGQGLNAFF	TGTGCCAGCAGCTTAGGCAGTCAGGGGCAAGGTCTTAATGCTTTCTTT
.	TRBJ2-5	TRBD2	TRBV2	CASSEYGRGGLETQYF	TGTGCCAGCAGTGAATACGGGCGGGGGGGCCTCGAGACCCAGTACTTC
few	TRBJ2-7	TRBD2	TRBV3-1/TRBV3-2	CASSRLAGSYEQYF	TGTGCCAGCAGCCGACTAGCGGGATCCTACGAGCAGTACTTC
.	TRBJ2-2	TRBD2	TRBV5-4	CASSLTSGRPGELFF	TGTGCCAGCAGCTTGACTAGCGGGAGGCCAGGGGAGCTGTTTTTT
once	TRBJ2-7	.	TRBV4-3	CASSQDPDRTYEQYF	TGCGCCAGCAGCCAAGATCCCGACAGAACCTACGAGCAGTACTTC
.	TRBJ1-4	.	TRBV25-1	CASRTASEKLFF	TGTGCCAGCAGGACAGCGTCTGAAAAACTGTTTTTT
.	TRBJ1-3	TRBD1	TRBV6-5	CASNLQGASGNTIYF	TGTGCCAGCAATTTACAGGGGGCGTCTGGAAACACCATATATTTT
.	TRBJ2-2	.	TRBV4-1	CASSHLEGRDTGELFF	TGCGCCAGCAGCCACCTCGAGGGTAGGGACACCGGGGAGCTGTTTTTT
.	TRBJ2-7	TRBD2	TRBV9	CASRPSGTDEQYF	TGTGCCAGCAGGCCTAGCGGGACTGACGAGCAGTACTTC
.	TRBJ2-7	.	TRBV5-3	CARSHREGRSYEQYF	TGTGCCAGAAGCCACAGGGAGGGCCGCTCCTACGAGCAGTACTTC
.	TRBJ2-1	TRBD2	TRBV18	CASSLTSGNNEQFF	TGTGCCAGCTCACTGACTAGCGGGAACAATGAGCAGTTCTTC
.	TRBJ1-2	TRBD1	TRBV10-3	CASTWDRGGYGYTF	TGTGCCAGCACTTGGGACAGGGGAGGCTATGGCTACACCTTC
.	TRBJ2-3	.	TRBV2	CASSELQGWDTQYF	TGTGCCAGCAGTGAACTACAGGGATGGGATACGCAGTATTTT
.	TRBJ1-1	.	TRBV28	CASGLQGITEAFF	TGTGCCAGCGGCCTCCAGGGGATCACTGAAGCTTTCTTT
.	TRBJ2-1	.	TRBV10-3	CASSPRGDLGSYNEQFF	TGTGCCTCTAGCCCCAGGGGAGATTTGGGCTCCTACAATGAGCAGTTCTTC
few	TRBJ2-7	TRBD2	TRBV27	CASSLAGGPGEQYF	TGTGCCAGCAGTCTAGCGGGAGGGCCTGGGGAGCAGTACTTC
.	TRBJ1-2	.	TRBV28	CASSPRGYYGYTF	TGTGCCAGCAGCCCGAGGGGGTACTATGGCTACACCTTC
.	TRBJ2-7	TRBD2	TRBV19	CASSGTGGYNYEQYF	TGTGCCAGTAGTGGAACGGGGGGGTACAACTACGAGCAGTACTTC
.	TRBJ1-6	TRBD1	TRBV3-1/TRBV3-2	CASGATGTNSPLHF	TGTGCCAGCGGCGCGACAGGGACTAATTCACCCCTCCACTTT